One and the same sample provided the 20 T cell receptor beta chains below, sequenced in a study of tumor and adjacent non-tumor tissue in lung cancer (dated by TCRdb to the late 2010s). The method was multiplex PCR. Sequencing took place on an Illumina HiSeq 2500. TCRbeta libraries were constructed through three rounds of nested PCR with primers (Table S4) according to protocols modified from ARM-PCR. TCRdb cleaned the public reads at Q25 with fastp, built clones with MiXCR and kept in-frame beta chains. Each CDR3 protein gets just one entry, which takes the most common genes and DNA from the rows behind it. The sample table shows 60,000 to 80,000 distinct CDR3 sequences, and around two thirds are seen once. Roughly 26% of the sample belongs to the ten largest clones. RNA was isolated from bulk, unsorted tissue, and RNA quality was assessed with a NanoDrop ND-1000 and an Agilent 2100. For the normal lung samples, distant non-tumor tissue was collected more than 3 cm away from the tumor edge.

Sample: distant non-tumor lung tissue. These receptors all stem from a woman aged 50 to 65 with non-small cell lung cancer.

The V gene is TRBV11-1, the J gene TRBJ1-3; no clear D gene. The CDR3 loop spans 12 amino acids. From germline, CDR1 is SGHAT and CDR2 FQDESV (reference sequence). The CDR3 region has the DNA TGTGGCAACGCTCACTATGGAAACACCATATATTTT. Residues: CGNAHYGNTIYF. Drawing the rest from reference TRBV11-1 and TRBJ1-3, the complete variable domain is EAEVAQSPRYKITEKSQAVAFWCDPISGHATLYWYRQILGQGPELLVQFQDESVVDDSQLPKDRFSAERLKGVDSTLKIQPAELGDSAMYLCGNAHYGNTIYFGEGSWLTVV.

This clonotype was counted at least ten times. The chain uses TRBV28 and TRBJ2-3; D remains ambiguous. The CDR3 is made up of 15 amino acids. V was clipped by 5 bases and J by 10 bases, with 22 bases between them. Germline V CDR1 and CDR2: MDHEN, SYDVKM. The CDR3 DNA is TGTGCCAGCAGTGTTGTTCTCGGTGGTCCGGGCGCGCAGTATTTT. It is translated as CASSVVLGGPGAQYF.

This clonotype was recorded a few times. The chain employs TRBV19 and TRBJ2-7, with D maybe TRBD2 (6 bases). The V gene lost 7 bases and the J gene lost 0 bases, with 13 bases spanning the gap. From germline, CDR1 is LNHDA and CDR2 SQIVND (reference sequence). There are 14 residues in the CDR3. The CDR3 coding sequence is TGTGCCAGTAAGGTAGCGGTGAGCTCCTACGAGCAGTACTTC. Translating gives CASKVAVSSYEQYF.

With regard to this clonotype: The CDR3 ends on some other residue instead of the conserved phenylalanine or tryptophan, so this is likely a read error. The chain joins TRBV6-1 to TRBJ2-3; no definite D call. Deletions cut 7 bases from V and 5 bases from J, with 10 bases between. The CDR3 loop spans 12 amino acids. The germline V gene encodes CDR1 MNHNS and CDR2 SASEGT. The CDR3 DNA follows: TGTGCCAGCATTCTGGGAAAAGATACGCAGTATTCT. This codes for CASILGKDTQYS.

Concerning this clonotype: Its ends do not fully match the called genes, so a read error is possible. The chain joins TRBV28 to TRBJ2-3; a weak D match, TRBD2 (6 bases). Germline V gene lookup returns CDR1 MDHEN and CDR2 SYDVKM. This CDR3 spans 18 amino acids. This CDR3 is CASSFSSLLSTSTYTQYF. The CDR3 DNA sequence: TGTGCCAGCAGTTTCTCGTCTTTACTCTCAACTAGCACATATACGCAGTATTTT.

Remarks on this clonotype: It may be a read error: a sequence one base away is much more abundant. The chain couples TRBV20-1 to TRBJ2-3; D is unclear. Germline V gene lookup returns CDR1 DFQATT and CDR2 SNEGSKA (reference sequence). The CDR3 runs 15 residues. The CDR3 DNA reads as TGCAGAGCTCCGTCGGCGGAAACTAGCACAGATACGCAGTATTTT. Its translation: CRAPSAETSTDTQYF.

The rearrangement joins TRBV5-6 to TRBJ2-1; D may be TRBD1 or TRBD2 (6 bases each). This CDR3 is 14 amino acids long. Germline CDR1 and CDR2: SGHDT and YYEEEE. CDR3 DNA sequence: TGTACTAGCAGCCTGACAGGACTGCCTAGTAAGCAGTTCTTC. The encoded protein is CTSSLTGLPSKQFF. The whole variable domain, remainder taken from reference TRBV5-6 and TRBJ2-1, is DAGVTQSPTHLIKTRGQQVTLRCSPKSGHDTVSWYQQALGQGPQFIFQYYEEEERQRGNFPDRFSGHQFPNYSSELNVNALLLGDSALYLCTSSLTGLPSKQFFGPGTRLTVL.

This clonotype came up many times. The J gene is TRBJ2-7, the V gene TRBV29-1; 7 nucleotides line up with TRBD2. Germline V gene lookup returns CDR1 SQVTM and CDR2 ANQGSEA. The ends lost 4 bases at V and 7 bases at J; junction bases unmatched: 7. The CDR3 runs 12 residues. The CDR3 sequence: CSVVAGVREQYF. The CDR3 DNA follows: TGCAGCGTTGTTGCGGGAGTTAGAGAGCAGTACTTC.

This clonotype has only a few counts. The chain recombines TRBV7-9 with TRBJ1-1; 7 positions match TRBD1. The J segment lost 5 bases and the V segment lost 7 bases, leaving 16 bases of the junction unmatched. The CDR3 totals 16 residues. CDR1 is SEHNR, CDR2 FQNEAQ, per germline (reference sequence). CDR3 sequence reads: CASTPGYTGASTEAFF. CDR3 DNA: TGTGCCAGCACCCCCGGGTACACAGGGGCCAGTACTGAAGCTTTCTTT.

As regards this clonotype: A much larger clone is a single base away; this may be a read error. The chain couples TRBV28 to TRBJ2-6, with 7 bases lining up with TRBD1. Germline lookup yields CDR1 MDHEN and CDR2 SYDVKM. The CDR3 covers 19 residues. The CDR3 DNA reads as TGTGCCAGCAGTTTAAGGTGGGGCAGGGGGATTTCTGGGGCCAAGGTCCTGACTTTC. As protein: CASSLRWGRGISGAKVLTF. Full variable domain (missing parts from reference TRBV28 and TRBJ2-6): DVKVTQSSRYLVKRTGEKVFLECVQDMDHENMFWYRQDPGLGLRLIYFSYDVKMKEKGDIPEGYSVSREKKERFSLILESASTNQTSMYLCASSLRWGRGISGAKVLTFGAGSRLTVL.

This clonotype was seen at least ten times. J is TRBJ2-5 and V is TRBV4-2; TRBD1 matches at 7 bases. This CDR3 region has 14 residues. Looked up from germline, CDR1 is LGHNA and CDR2 is YNFKEQ. V trimming: 0 bases; J trimming: 5 bases; junction bases outside the gene matches: 3. In DNA form, the CDR3 reads TGTGCCAGCAGCCAAGAGCAGGGGGTGGAGACCCAGTACTTC. Protein: CASSQEQGVETQYF.

The chain joins TRBV20-1 to TRBJ2-7, with D perhaps TRBD2 (5 bases). CDR1 and CDR2 from the germline V gene are DFQATT and SNEGSKA (reference sequence). Trimming left V 3 bases short and J 9 bases short, with 15 bases between. The CDR3 has 12 residues. As DNA, the CDR3 is TGCAGTGCTAGCCAGGAGGCGAAGGGGCAGTACTTC. Protein sequence: CSASQEAKGQYF.

To note about this clonotype: This may stem from a read error, because a much larger clone lies one nucleotide away. The rearrangement joins TRBV20-1 to TRBJ1-1; D might be TRBD1 (5 bases). The CDR3 runs 16 residues. The V end lost 1 base, the J end lost 1 base, and 16 bases lay between the germline ends. From germline, CDR1 is DFQATT and CDR2 SNEGSKA (reference sequence). The CDR3 DNA reads TGCAGTGCTAGAGGTGAATCCGGGACCCCGAACACTGAAGCTTTCTTT. Translation gives CSARGESGTPNTEAFF.

This sequence joins TRBV11-1 and TRBJ2-1; the match to TRBD2 covers 10 bases. The germline V gene has CDR1 SGHAT and CDR2 FQDESV (reference sequence). Losses at the gene ends were 6 bases for V and 7 bases for J; bases not matched to a gene: 12. The CDR3 spans 16 residues. CDR3 in amino acids: CASRKYGLADGNEQFF. The CDR3, as DNA: TGTGCCAGCAGAAAGTATGGACTAGCGGACGGTAATGAGCAGTTCTTC.

Concerning this clonotype: The junction departs from the called germline gene at one end, perhaps through a read error. The chain is built from TRBV28 and TRBJ1-5, with 8 bases identical to TRBD1. Germline V gives CDR1 MDHEN, CDR2 SYDVKM. The CDR3 contains 17 residues. In DNA form, the CDR3 reads TGTGCCAGCAGTTTTCCAAGGACAGGGCGTTTCGATCAGCCCCAGCTATTT. Its translation: CASSFPRTGRFDQPQLF.

On this clonotype itself: The junction shows a germline mismatch at one end, possibly a read error. V usage is TRBV4-1 and J usage is TRBJ2-5, with D perhaps TRBD2 (6 bases). The CDR3 covers 15 residues. Germline-derived CDR1 and CDR2 are MGHRA and YSYEKL. The CDR3 loop is CASSQELRSRETLYF. CDR3 nucleotide sequence: TGCGCCAGCAGCCAAGAATTGCGTTCTCGGGAGACCCTGTACTTC.

Worth noting for this clonotype: The CDR3 does not close with the conserved phenylalanine or tryptophan, likely indicating a read error. V and J are TRBV20-1 and TRBJ2-4, with a possible D match to TRBD1 (6 bases). The germline V gene encodes CDR1 DFQATT and CDR2 SNEGSKA (reference sequence). Trimming removed 4 bases from V and 9 bases from J, with 16 bases in between. The CDR3 has 13 residues. Written as DNA, the CDR3 is TGCAGTGCTATAAAGACAGGTCGGGTCATTCAGTACTTA. Amino acids: CSAIKTGRVIQYL.

Note on this clonotype: At one end, the junction sequence differs from germline, possibly due to a read error. V is TRBV7-8 and J is TRBJ2-2, with D perhaps matching TRBD2 (5 bases). The CDR3 has 15 residues. CDR1 and CDR2 (germline): SGHVS, FQNEAQ. This chain's CDR3 is CASSLERSNTGELSF. As DNA, the CDR3 is TGTGCCAGCAGCTTGGAGAGGTCGAACACCGGGGAGCTGTCTTTT.

The V call is TRBV6-1, the J call TRBJ2-7, with a weak D call TRBD1 (6 bases). CDR1 MNHNS and CDR2 SASEGT come from the germline V gene. Trimming removed 11 bases at V and 4 bases at J, with 21 bases between. This CDR3 is 14 amino acids long. CDR3 in DNA: TGTGCCGGCAATAAGGACAGTCTCACTTACGAGCAGTACTTC. It is translated as CAGNKDSLTYEQYF.

At least ten counts were recorded for this clonotype. The V gene is TRBV20-1, the J gene TRBJ1-1; weak D call: TRBD1 (5 bases). The CDR3 contains 16 residues. Trimming removed 2 bases at V and 1 base at J, with 17 bases between. Germline V lookup: CDR1 DFQATT, CDR2 SNEGSKA (reference sequence). The CDR3 nucleotides read TGCAGTGCTAGACGGGGCCGGGGAGGTCGGAACACTGAAGCTTTCTTT. As protein: CSARRGRGGRNTEAFF.